A selection of T cell receptor beta chains follows, all from one sample in a study of blood T cell repertoires in COVID-19. Repertoires were generated with immunoSEQ multiplex PCR, while TCRdb's copy carries only in-frame clones and drops some. This table holds some 130,000 clones, over 75% found once. Sequenced sample: peripheral blood. The receptors here all came from a human donor in a cohort sampled during active COVID-19. Both conserved end residues are part of each CDR3. The D gene is left open where the match is weak. A row's size may be missing; if present it is once, few, many or a size class.

size: NA; J: TRBJ1-5; D: NA; V: TRBV19; DNA: TGTGCCAGTACCGACTGGGGGGGGCTAACCATTCAGCCCCAGCATTTT; CDR3: CASTDWGGLTIQPQHF
size: NA; J: TRBJ2-3; D: NA; V: TRBV10-3; DNA: TGTGCCATCAGTGAGGGTATAGCGGACACGGGAGATACGCAGTATTTT; CDR3: CAISEGIADTGDTQYF
size: once; J: TRBJ1-4; D: NA; V: TRBV5-1; DNA: TGCGCCAGCAGCGTCGGGACAACTGACGGGGAAAAACTGTTTTTT; CDR3: CASSVGTTDGEKLFF
size: NA; J: TRBJ2-1; D: TRBD2; V: TRBV7-2; DNA: TGTGCCAGCAGCCCCGGGGGAGGGGCCGGAAGATACAATGAGCAGTTCTTC; CDR3: CASSPGGGAGRYNEQFF
size: once; J: TRBJ2-1; D: NA; V: TRBV5-6; DNA: TGTGCCAGCAGCTCACAGGGCAATGAGCAGTTCTTC; CDR3: CASSSQGNEQFF
size: NA; J: TRBJ2-5; D: NA; V: TRBV15; DNA: TGTGCCACCAGCAGACCCGGGACTCCTCAAGAGACCCAGTACTTC; CDR3: CATSRPGTPQETQYF
size: NA; J: TRBJ1-1; D: NA; V: TRBV7-2; DNA: TGTGCCAGCAGCTCCCAGGCGTTGGTGGTGAACACTGAAGCTTTCTTT; CDR3: CASSSQALVVNTEAFF
size: few; J: TRBJ2-7; D: TRBD1; V: TRBV7-2; DNA: TGTGCCAGCAGCCTCCGGGACAGGGGAACTTACGAGCAGTACTTC; CDR3: CASSLRDRGTYEQYF
size: once; J: TRBJ1-2; D: NA; V: TRBV4-3; DNA: TGCGCCAGCAGCGACCGGGACTACTATGGCTACACCTTC; CDR3: CASSDRDYYGYTF
size: NA; J: TRBJ1-2; D: NA; V: TRBV13; DNA: TGTGCCAGCAGCTTAGCCAGCGTTAACTATGGCTACACCTTC; CDR3: CASSLASVNYGYTF
size: NA; J: TRBJ1-2; D: NA; V: TRBV21-1; DNA: TGTGCCAGCAGCAAACCAGGCAGACTACGTGGCTACACCTTC; CDR3: CASSKPGRLRGYTF
size: NA; J: TRBJ2-3; D: TRBD1; V: TRBV24-1; DNA: TGTGCCACCAGTGGACAGGGAGATACGCAGTATTTT; CDR3: CATSGQGDTQYF
size: NA; J: TRBJ2-3; D: TRBD2; V: TRBV11-2; DNA: TGTGCCAGCAGTTACTATAGCGGGATCAGCCCAGATACGCAGTATTTT; CDR3: CASSYYSGISPDTQYF
size: once; J: TRBJ2-7; D: TRBD2; V: TRBV3-1/TRBV3-2; DNA: TGTGCCAGCAGCACATCAGCGGGACTCGTAGGCGCCGAGCAGTACTTC; CDR3: CASSTSAGLVGAEQYF
size: few; J: TRBJ1-6; D: TRBD1; V: TRBV2; DNA: TGTGCCAGCAGGGGACAGGGAGGGTCACCCCTCCACTTT; CDR3: CASRGQGGSPLHF
size: NA; J: TRBJ2-1; D: TRBD2; V: TRBV28; DNA: TGTGCCAGCAGTTTCCCCGGGACTAGTCCCAATGAGCAGTTCTTC; CDR3: CASSFPGTSPNEQFF
size: NA; J: TRBJ2-1; D: NA; V: TRBV5-5; DNA: TGTGCCAGCAGCTTGGGACTCAATATAAACAATGAGCAGTTCTTC; CDR3: CASSLGLNINNEQFF
size: few; J: TRBJ1-2; D: NA; V: TRBV6-5; DNA: TGTGCCAGCAGTATAACAGGGTTAGGGGACTATGGCTACACCTTC; CDR3: CASSITGLGDYGYTF
size: once; J: TRBJ1-5; D: TRBD1; V: TRBV7-9; DNA: TGTGCCAGCAGCTTAGGGGGGACAGGGGAGAATCAGCCCCAGCATTTT; CDR3: CASSLGGTGENQPQHF
size: NA; J: TRBJ1-1; D: TRBD1; V: TRBV9; DNA: TGTGCCAGCAGCGCCAACAGGGGCGGCGGCACTGAAGCTTTCTTT; CDR3: CASSANRGGGTEAFF
size: once; J: TRBJ2-7; D: NA; V: TRBV6-5; DNA: TGTGCCAGCACTGGGAGCTCCTACGAGCAGTACTTC; CDR3: CASTGSSYEQYF
size: NA; J: TRBJ2-3; D: NA; V: TRBV7-9; DNA: TGTGCCAGCAGCTTAGCTAGTAGCAGAGATACGCAGTATTTT; CDR3: CASSLASSRDTQYF
size: NA; J: TRBJ1-4; D: NA; V: TRBV20-1; DNA: TGCAGTGCTACCTCTGAAAAACTGTTTTTT; CDR3: CSATSEKLFF
size: NA; J: TRBJ1-6; D: NA; V: TRBV27; DNA: TGTGCCAGCACCCCCAACAGACCGAATTCACCCCTCCACTTT; CDR3: CASTPNRPNSPLHF
size: NA; J: TRBJ1-1; D: NA; V: TRBV4-1; DNA: TGCGCCAGCAGCCAAGTTGACCAGGAGGTACATGAAGCTTTCTTT; CDR3: CASSQVDQEVHEAFF
size: NA; J: TRBJ1-6; D: NA; V: TRBV21-1; DNA: TGTGCCAGCAGCAAAAGCAGAGACAGGTCGTATAATTCACCCCTCCACTTT; CDR3: CASSKSRDRSYNSPLHF
size: few; J: TRBJ1-1; D: TRBD1; V: TRBV6-5; DNA: TGTGCCAGCAGGCCCGGACAGGCTAACACTGAAGCTTTCTTT; CDR3: CASRPGQANTEAFF
size: NA; J: TRBJ1-1; D: NA; V: TRBV7-2; DNA: TGTGCCAGCAGCTTAGTGGCAGGCAAGAACACTGAAGCTTTCTTT; CDR3: CASSLVAGKNTEAFF
size: NA; J: TRBJ1-6; D: NA; V: TRBV2; DNA: TGTGCCAGCAGTGAACATGAGAGGCACCTCCACTTT; CDR3: CASSEHERHLHF
size: NA; J: TRBJ1-6; D: NA; V: TRBV2; DNA: TGTGCCAGCAGTGACCCGGTTTATAATTCACCCCTCCACTTT; CDR3: CASSDPVYNSPLHF
size: NA; J: TRBJ1-6; D: NA; V: TRBV19; DNA: TGTGCCAGTAGTATAGGAAGAACTGGGGCAGGGTCGAATTCACCCCTCCACTTT; CDR3: CASSIGRTGAGSNSPLHF
size: NA; J: TRBJ2-3; D: TRBD2; V: TRBV7-2; DNA: TGTGCCAGCCGCCGGACTAGCTTCACAGATACGCAGTATTTT; CDR3: CASRRTSFTDTQYF
size: NA; J: TRBJ1-2; D: TRBD1; V: TRBV19; DNA: TGTGCCAGTAGTACCATTGGGACAGGGGGCCAGATAAGTTATGGCTACACCTTC; CDR3: CASSTIGTGGQISYGYTF
size: NA; J: TRBJ2-1; D: NA; V: TRBV12-3/TRBV12-4; DNA: TGTGCCAGCAGCACGACTAGCAATGAGCAGTTCTTC; CDR3: CASSTTSNEQFF
size: few; J: TRBJ1-1; D: NA; V: TRBV5-6; DNA: TGTGCCAGCAGCCAACTCACGACTGAAGCTTTCTTT; CDR3: CASSQLTTEAFF
size: few; J: TRBJ1-1; D: NA; V: TRBV6-5; DNA: TGTGCCAGCAGTTACTCGAACCAGGCTGAAGCTTTCTTT; CDR3: CASSYSNQAEAFF
size: NA; J: TRBJ2-3; D: NA; V: TRBV2; DNA: TGTGCCGGAGGGGTGGGTAGCACAGATACGCAGTATTTT; CDR3: CAGGVGSTDTQYF
size: NA; J: TRBJ2-1; D: NA; V: TRBV2; DNA: TGTGCCTCGGGGTCTGTCAATGAGCAGTTCTTC; CDR3: CASGSVNEQFF
size: NA; J: TRBJ2-7; D: TRBD1; V: TRBV5-1; DNA: TGCGCCAGCGCTACCTCAGGGGGCTACTACGAGCAGTACTTC; CDR3: CASATSGGYYEQYF